The following is a TCR beta chain sequence with its context. The data are from a study of technical replicates of blood from several donors. CDR1 MNHNY and CDR2 SVGAGI come from the germline V gene (reference sequence). This CDR3 contains 14 residues. V lost 5 bases and J lost 2; bases outside the gene matches: 6. Produced via immunoSEQ multiplex PCR; TCRdb's table is partial and in-frame only. Of 60,000 to 90,000 clones listed, around 97% are singletons. Specimen: T cells isolated from PBMCs. This sequence originates from a human donor in good health. V is TRBV6-6 and J is TRBJ2-7, with 7 bases lining up with TRBD1. CDR3 sequence: CASSTRGQTYEQYF. For the CDR3, the DNA is TGTGCCAGCAGTACGAGGGGACAGACCTACGAGCAGTACTTC.